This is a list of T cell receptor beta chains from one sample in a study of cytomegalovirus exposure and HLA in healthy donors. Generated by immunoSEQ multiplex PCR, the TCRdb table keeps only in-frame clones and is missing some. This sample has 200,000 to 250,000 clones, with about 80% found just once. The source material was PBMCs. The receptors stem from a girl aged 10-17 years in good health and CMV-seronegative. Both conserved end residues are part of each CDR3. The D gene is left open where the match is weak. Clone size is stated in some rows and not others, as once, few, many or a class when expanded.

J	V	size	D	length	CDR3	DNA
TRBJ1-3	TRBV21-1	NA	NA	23	CASSDGRDSEFGWDPSSGNTIYF	TGTGCCAGCAGCGACGGCCGGGACAGCGAATTCGGATGGGACCCGAGCTCTGGAAACACCATATATTTT
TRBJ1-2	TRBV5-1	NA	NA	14	CASSLVGGGYGYTF	TGCGCCAGCAGCTTGGTAGGCGGCGGTTATGGCTACACCTTC
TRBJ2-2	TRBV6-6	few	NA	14	CASRQGTRPGELFF	TGTGCCAGCAGACAGGGAACAAGGCCCGGGGAGCTGTTTTTT
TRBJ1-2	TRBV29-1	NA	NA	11	CSDSFNYGYTF	TGCAGCGATTCCTTTAACTATGGCTACACCTTC
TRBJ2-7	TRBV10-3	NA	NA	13	CAIMVYGSYEQYF	TGTGCCATCATGGTGTACGGGTCCTACGAGCAGTACTTC
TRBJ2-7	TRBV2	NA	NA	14	CASRRREVAYEQYF	TGTGCCAGCAGACGCAGGGAGGTGGCCTACGAGCAGTACTTC
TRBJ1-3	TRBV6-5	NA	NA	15	CASSQTSGSGNTIYF	TGTGCCAGCAGTCAAACGTCCGGCTCTGGAAACACCATATATTTT
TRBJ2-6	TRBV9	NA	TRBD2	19	CASSPSIGLAGTGANVLTF	TGTGCCAGCAGCCCTTCCATTGGGCTAGCGGGAACTGGGGCCAACGTCCTGACTTTC
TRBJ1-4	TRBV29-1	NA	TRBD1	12	CSARTGIEKLFF	TGCAGCGCCCGGACAGGTATTGAAAAACTGTTTTTT
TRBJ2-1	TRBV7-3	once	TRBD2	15	CASSSSGRGYNEQFF	TGTGCCAGCAGCTCGAGCGGGAGAGGCTACAATGAGCAGTTCTTC
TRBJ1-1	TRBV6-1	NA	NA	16	CASSDFPGHLNTEAFF	TGTGCCAGCAGTGATTTCCCGGGACACTTGAACACTGAAGCTTTCTTT
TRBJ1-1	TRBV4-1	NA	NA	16	CASSQEPQGVDTEAFF	TGCGCCAGCAGCCAAGAGCCACAGGGTGTGGACACTGAAGCTTTCTTT
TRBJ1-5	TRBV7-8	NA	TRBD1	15	CASSFRRDSDQPQHF	TGTGCCAGCAGCTTCCGCCGGGACAGCGATCAGCCCCAGCATTTT
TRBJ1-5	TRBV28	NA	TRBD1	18	CASSSPPPTGVSNQPQHF	TGTGCCAGCAGTTCCCCCCCACCGACAGGGGTAAGCAATCAGCCCCAGCATTTT
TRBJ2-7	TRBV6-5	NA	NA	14	CASSYRARGYEQYF	TGTGCCAGCAGTTACCGCGCCAGGGGTTACGAGCAGTACTTC
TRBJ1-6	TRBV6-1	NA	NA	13	CASSEAGRRALHF	TGTGCCAGCAGTGAAGCGGGGCGAAGGGCCCTCCACTTT
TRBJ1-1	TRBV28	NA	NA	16	CASSPPSVGRYTEAFF	TGTGCCAGCAGTCCACCCTCTGTGGGCCGGTACACTGAAGCTTTCTTT
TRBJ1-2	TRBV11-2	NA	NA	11	CASSKQGGYTF	TGTGCCAGCAGCAAGCAGGGTGGCTACACCTTC
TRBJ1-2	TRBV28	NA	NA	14	CASRYDRRNYGYTF	TGTGCCAGCAGGTATGACAGGCGGAACTATGGCTACACCTTC
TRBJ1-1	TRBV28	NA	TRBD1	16	CASTTWGQPLNTEAFF	TGTGCCAGCACCACGTGGGGACAGCCCTTGAACACTGAAGCTTTCTTT
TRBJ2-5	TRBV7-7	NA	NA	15	CASSFAFSRQETQYF	TGTGCTAGCAGCTTCGCCTTTTCACGGCAAGAGACCCAGTACTTC
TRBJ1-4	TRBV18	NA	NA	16	CASSPQPVQTGEKLFF	TGTGCCAGCTCACCCCAACCCGTCCAGACAGGTGAAAAACTGTTTTTT
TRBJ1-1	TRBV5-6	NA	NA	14	CASSHATGNTEAFF	TGTGCCAGCAGCCACGCTACAGGGAACACTGAAGCTTTCTTT
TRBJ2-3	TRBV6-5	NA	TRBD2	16	CASSYSPGEGTDTQYF	TGTGCCAGCAGTTACTCGCCGGGGGAGGGGACAGATACGCAGTATTTT
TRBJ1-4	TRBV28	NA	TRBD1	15	CASSSIQGANEKLFF	TGTGCCAGCAGTTCGATACAGGGGGCAAATGAAAAACTGTTTTTT
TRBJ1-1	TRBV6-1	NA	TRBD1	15	CASSTTGDPRTEAFF	TGTGCCAGCAGTACTACAGGGGACCCGCGCACTGAAGCTTTCTTT
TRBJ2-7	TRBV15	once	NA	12	CATSRDSYEQYF	TGTGCCACCAGCAGAGACAGCTACGAGCAGTACTTC
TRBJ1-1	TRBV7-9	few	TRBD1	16	CASSLETGTGHTEAFF	TGTGCCAGCAGCTTAGAGACCGGGACAGGGCACACTGAAGCTTTCTTT
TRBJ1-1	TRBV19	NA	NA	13	CASSRASLTEAFF	TGTGCCAGTAGTAGGGCATCACTCACTGAAGCTTTCTTT
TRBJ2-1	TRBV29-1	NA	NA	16	CSVEWTGDRNNNEQFF	TGCAGCGTTGAATGGACGGGGGACAGAAATAACAATGAGCAGTTCTTC
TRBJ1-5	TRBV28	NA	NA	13	CASAGLFNQPQHF	TGTGCCAGCGCCGGGTTATTCAATCAGCCCCAGCATTTT
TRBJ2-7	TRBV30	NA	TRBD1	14	CAWRAGTGGYEQYF	TGTGCCTGGAGGGCCGGGACAGGGGGCTACGAGCAGTACTTC
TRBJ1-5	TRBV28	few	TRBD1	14	CAARRDRVRQPQHF	TGTGCCGCACGGCGGGACAGGGTGAGGCAGCCCCAGCATTTT
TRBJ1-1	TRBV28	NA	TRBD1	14	CAIRQGLGNTEAFF	TGTGCCATCAGACAGGGATTGGGGAACACTGAAGCTTTCTTT
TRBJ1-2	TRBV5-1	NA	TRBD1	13	CASSPGTVYGYTF	TGCGCCAGCAGCCCCGGGACAGTCTATGGCTACACCTTC
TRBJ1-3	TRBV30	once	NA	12	CAWSVRGNTIYF	TGTGCCTGGAGTGTACGAGGGAACACCATATATTTT
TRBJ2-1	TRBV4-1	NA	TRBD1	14	CASSQGDRGHEQFF	TGCGCCAGCAGCCAAGGAGACAGGGGGCATGAGCAGTTCTTC
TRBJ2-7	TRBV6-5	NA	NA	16	CASSYSMTGEGYEQYF	TGTGCCAGCAGTTACTCGATGACAGGAGAAGGCTACGAGCAGTACTTC
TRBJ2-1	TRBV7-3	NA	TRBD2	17	CASSLTSRGLGLDEQFF	TGTGCCAGCAGCTTAACTTCCAGGGGACTAGGTTTGGATGAGCAGTTCTTC
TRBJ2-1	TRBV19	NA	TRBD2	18	CASSLGTSYTVPYNEQFF	TGTGCCAGTAGCCTCGGGACTAGCTACACGGTACCCTACAATGAGCAGTTCTTC
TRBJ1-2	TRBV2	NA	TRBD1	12	CASRGDSYGYTF	TGTGCCAGCAGAGGGGACAGCTATGGCTACACCTTC
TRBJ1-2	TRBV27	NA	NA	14	CASSLSTGGDGYTF	TGTGCCAGCAGTTTATCGACAGGCGGCGATGGCTACACCTTC
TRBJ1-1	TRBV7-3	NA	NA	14	CASSLNGRNTEAFF	TGTGCCAGCAGCTTAAATGGGAGGAACACTGAAGCTTTCTTT
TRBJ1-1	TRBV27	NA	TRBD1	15	CASSFRGQGNTEAFF	TGTGCCAGCAGTTTCCGAGGACAGGGGAACACTGAAGCTTTCTTT
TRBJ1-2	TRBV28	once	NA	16	CASGGAGTPLNYGYTF	TGTGCCAGCGGGGGGGCGGGGACCCCGCTCAACTATGGCTACACCTTC
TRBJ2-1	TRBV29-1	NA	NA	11	CSVAVLGEQFF	TGCAGCGTAGCGGTTCTGGGAGAGCAGTTCTTC
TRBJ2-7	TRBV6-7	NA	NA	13	CASSYQQSYEQYF	TGTGCCAGCAGTTACCAACAGTCCTACGAGCAGTACTTC
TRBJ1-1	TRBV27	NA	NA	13	CASGLSGSTEAFF	TGTGCCAGCGGCCTATCCGGGTCCACTGAAGCTTTCTTT
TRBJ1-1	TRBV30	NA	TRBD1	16	CAWRVTGQRGNTEAFF	TGTGCCTGGAGGGTGACAGGGCAGCGAGGGAACACTGAAGCTTTCTTT
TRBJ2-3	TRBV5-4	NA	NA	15	CASSSDSELTDTQYF	TGTGCCAGCAGCAGCGACAGCGAGCTCACAGATACGCAGTATTTT
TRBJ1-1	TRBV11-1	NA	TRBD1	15	CACRDRAEGNTEAFF	TGTGCCTGCCGGGACAGGGCTGAGGGGAACACTGAAGCTTTCTTT
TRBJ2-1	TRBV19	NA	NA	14	CASSAGSLYNEQFF	TGTGCCAGTAGTGCGGGATCTCTCTACAATGAGCAGTTCTTC
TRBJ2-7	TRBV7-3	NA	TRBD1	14	CASSATGGSYEQYF	TGTGCCAGCAGCGCGACAGGGGGATCCTACGAGCAGTACTTC
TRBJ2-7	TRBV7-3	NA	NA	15	CASSLGPGGLYEQYF	TGTGCCAGCAGCCTCGGGCCGGGGGGCCTTTACGAGCAGTACTTC